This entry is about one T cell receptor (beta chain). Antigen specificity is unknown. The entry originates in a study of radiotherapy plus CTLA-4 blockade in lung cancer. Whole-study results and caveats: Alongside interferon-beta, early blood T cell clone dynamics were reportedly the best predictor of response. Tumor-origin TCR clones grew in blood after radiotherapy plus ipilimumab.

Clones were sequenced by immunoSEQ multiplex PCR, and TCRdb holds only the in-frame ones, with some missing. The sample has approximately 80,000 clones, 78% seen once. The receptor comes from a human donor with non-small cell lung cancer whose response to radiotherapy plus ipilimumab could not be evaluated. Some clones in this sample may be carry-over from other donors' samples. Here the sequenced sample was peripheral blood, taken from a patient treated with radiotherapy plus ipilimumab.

The chain's CDR3 is CASSRGQRETQYF. CDR3 coding DNA: TGTGCCAGCAGCCGGGGACAGCGGGAGACCCAGTACTTC. The rearrangement joins TRBV7-9 to TRBJ2-5, with TRBD1 matching 7 bases. This CDR3 contains 13 residues. With V trimmed by 5 bases and J by 5 bases, 5 bases remained unmatched. Germline V CDR1 and CDR2: SEHNR, FQNEAQ (reference sequence).